Presented here are 8 T cell receptor beta chains from one specimen sequenced in a study of beta chain features in type 1 diabetes (dated by TCRdb to 2016 to 2018). Library preparation used the immunoSEQ multiplex PCR assay. The entire isolated RNA was reverse transcribed using the High Capacity cDNA Reverse Transcription Kit, and thus expressed TCRB transcripts were sequenced. TCRdb mirrors the immuneACCESS table, restricted to in-frame sequences. Some clones are absent from its copies; in checked studies, under half trace to an unresolved V gene, and the reason for the others is unknown. The sample table holds 500,000 to 700,000 clones, of which 15% to 17% were seen once. The ten largest account for approximately 0.087% of the sample. Sequenced: naive CD4+ T cells from blood. What the cell subset or site label conveys for this sample: true naive CD4+ T cells. The receptors shown here come from a man between 18 and 29 years old in good health.

This clone was counted a few times. V is TRBV15 and J is TRBJ2-1; 8 bases match TRBD2. Trimming took 2 bases from V and 9 from J; bases not matched to a gene: 12. The CDR3 sequence is 16 residues long. Germline V lookup: CDR1 LNHNV, CDR2 YYDKDF (reference sequence). This CDR3 reads CATSRPLEGLGLEQFF. Here the CDR3 DNA reads TGTGCCACCAGCAGACCTCTAGAGGGACTAGGCCTTGAGCAGTTCTTC.

This clone was counted a few times. The chain couples TRBV5-1 to TRBJ2-3, with D unresolved. Per germline, CDR1 SGHRS and CDR2 YFSETQ. V gave up 5 bases and J gave up 2 bases, with 15 bases separating them. The CDR3 spans 15 residues. Here the CDR3 reads CASSSQPNPTDTQYF. For the CDR3, the DNA is TGCGCCAGCAGTAGCCAGCCAAACCCCACAGATACGCAGTATTTT.

The rearrangement links TRBV9 to TRBJ2-3; TRBD2 matches at 8 bases. V lost 0 bases, J lost 1 base, and 4 bases stayed unmatched. The CDR3 spans 16 residues. CDR1 SGDLS and CDR2 YYNGEE come from the germline V gene. The CDR3 spells CASSVGGGIRTDTQYF. In nucleotides, the CDR3 is TGTGCCAGCAGCGTAGGCGGGGGGATTCGCACAGATACGCAGTATTTT.

In its sample, this clone was seen a few times. The chain links TRBV14 to TRBJ1-1; TRBD1 aligns across 7 bases. Germline V gene data show CDR1 as SGHDN and CDR2 as FVKESK. J was trimmed by 4 bases and V by 3 bases; bases with no gene match: 5. This CDR3 is 14 amino acids long. This CDR3 reads CASSHRGVGTEAFF. CDR3 DNA sequence: TGTGCCAGCAGCCACAGGGGGGTTGGCACTGAAGCTTTCTTT.

The chain couples TRBV28 to TRBJ1-5; TRBD1 agrees at 7 bases. Per the germline V gene, CDR1 is MDHEN and CDR2 is SYDVKM. This CDR3 comprises 16 residues. The V and J ends lost 4 bases and 7 bases, in that order; junction bases with no gene match: 13. CDR3 region: CASSSAGTVKSQPQHF. CDR3 nucleotide sequence: TGTGCCAGCAGTTCCGCCGGGACAGTGAAGAGCCAGCCCCAGCATTTT.

The chain is built from TRBV19 and TRBJ2-1, with TRBD1 matching over 8 bases. This CDR3 is built from 16 residues. V was pared by 6 bases and J by 2 bases, with 9 bases of the junction left unmatched. The germline CDR1 and CDR2 sequences are LNHDA and SQIVND (reference sequence). The DNA of the CDR3 is TGTGCCAGTAGACAGAGACAGGGGATCACCTACAATGAGCAGTTCTTC. Amino acids: CASRQRQGITYNEQFF.

Turning to this clone: Other nucleotide sequences from this sample produce the same CDR3. This chain's CDR3 is CASSLGQGYGYTF. The CDR3 coding sequence is TGTGCCAGCAGTTTAGGACAGGGGTATGGCTACACCTTC. The chain is built from TRBV28 and TRBJ1-2, with TRBD1 identical over 9 bases. Germline lookup yields CDR1 MDHEN and CDR2 SYDVKM. The CDR3 totals 13 residues. Losses at the gene ends were 2 bases for V and 5 bases for J; bases not matched to a gene: 0.

The chain couples TRBV28 to TRBJ2-7; the D gene is possibly TRBD2 (6 bases). CDR3 length equals 13 residues. CDR1 MDHEN and CDR2 SYDVKM come from the germline V gene. V gave up 2 bases and J gave up 6 bases, with 11 bases separating them. CDR3 DNA: TGTGCCAGCAGTTTAGCGGGGAAGGGCGAGCAGTACTTC. Encoded protein: CASSLAGKGEQYF.